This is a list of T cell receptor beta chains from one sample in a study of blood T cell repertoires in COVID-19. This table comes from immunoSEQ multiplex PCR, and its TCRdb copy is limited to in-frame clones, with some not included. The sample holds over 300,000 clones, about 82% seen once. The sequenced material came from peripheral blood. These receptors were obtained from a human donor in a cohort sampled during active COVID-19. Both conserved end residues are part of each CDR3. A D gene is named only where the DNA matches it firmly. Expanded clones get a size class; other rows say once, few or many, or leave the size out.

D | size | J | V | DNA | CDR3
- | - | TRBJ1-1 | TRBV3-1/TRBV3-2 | TGTGCCAGCAGTCTTGACAGCGGGGGCACTGAAGCTTTCTTT | CASSLDSGGTEAFF
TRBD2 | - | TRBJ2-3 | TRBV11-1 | TGTGCCAGCAGTCCTAGGACTAGCGCTAGCACAGATACGCAGTATTTT | CASSPRTSASTDTQYF
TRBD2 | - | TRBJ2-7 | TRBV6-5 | TGTGCCAGCAGTTACTCGACGGGGGGGATCTACGAGCAGTACTTT | CASSYSTGGIYEQYF
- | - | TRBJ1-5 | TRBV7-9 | TGTGCCAGCAGCTATGCGAATAATCAGCCCCAGCATTTT | CASSYANNQPQHF
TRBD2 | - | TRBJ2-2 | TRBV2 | TGTGCCAGCAAAGCTAGCGGGGGGGCAGATGGGGAGCTGTTTTTT | CASKASGGADGELFF
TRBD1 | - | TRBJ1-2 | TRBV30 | TGTGCCTGGCAGACAGGGCGCGGTGGCTACACCTTC | CAWQTGRGGYTF
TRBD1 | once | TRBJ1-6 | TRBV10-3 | TGTGCCATCAGTGGGACAGGGGGGTCCTATAATTCACCCCTCCACTTT | CAISGTGGSYNSPLHF
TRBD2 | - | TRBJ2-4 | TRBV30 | TGTGCCTGGAGTGCAACTAGCGGGGGGGCCTTCTGCTTC | CAWSATSGGAFCF
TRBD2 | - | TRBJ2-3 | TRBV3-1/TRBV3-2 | TGTGCCAGCAGCCAAGATTTGCGGGGGGGCCGCACAGATACGCAGTATTTT | CASSQDLRGGRTDTQYF
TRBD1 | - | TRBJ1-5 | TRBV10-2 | TGCGCCAGCAGTGAGCACAGGGGGAGCAATCAGCCCCAGCATTTT | CASSEHRGSNQPQHF
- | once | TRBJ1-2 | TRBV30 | TGTGCCTGTACAGTGTCCAACTATGGCTACACCTTC | CACTVSNYGYTF